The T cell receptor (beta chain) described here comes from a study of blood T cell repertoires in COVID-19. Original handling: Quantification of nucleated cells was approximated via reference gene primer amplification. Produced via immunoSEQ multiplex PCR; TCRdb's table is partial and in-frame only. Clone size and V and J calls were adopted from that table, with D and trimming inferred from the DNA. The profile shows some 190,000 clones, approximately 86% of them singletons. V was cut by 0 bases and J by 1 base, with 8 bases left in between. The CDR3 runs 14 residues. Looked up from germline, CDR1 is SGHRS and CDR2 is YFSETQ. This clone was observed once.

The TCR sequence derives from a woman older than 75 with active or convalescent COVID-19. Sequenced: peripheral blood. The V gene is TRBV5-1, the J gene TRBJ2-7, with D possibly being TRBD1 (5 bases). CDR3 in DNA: TGCGCCAGCAGCTTGGGGGCAGGGTCCTACGAGCAGTACTTC. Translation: CASSLGAGSYEQYF.